This is a list of T cell receptor beta chains from one sample in a study of T-cell memory formation after mild COVID-19. MiXCR, run by TCRdb on the 5' RACE reads, gives a single entry per CDR3 protein. Of hundreds of thousands of distinct CDR3 sequences in the sample, around 28% were seen once. Sample: PBMCs or a T cell subset sorted from them (not recorded which). The receptors originated from an adult woman who had mild COVID-19 (a few samples of this study predate the infection). Cell type and time point are not known. CDR3s include the opening cysteine and the closing phenylalanine or tryptophan. Not every row has a clone size; where given, it reads once, few, many or a size class.

>TRBV7-8|TRBJ1-1|-
CASSFAEGTEAFF
>TRBV3-1|TRBJ2-5|-
CASSRTVVGEETQYF
>TRBV5-1|TRBJ1-4|few
CASSLSPTNEKLFF
>TRBV7-8|TRBJ1-1|few
CASSFQENTEAFF
>TRBV20-1|TRBJ1-1|few
CSARHGINTEAFF
>TRBV6-5|TRBJ2-3|few
CASSLREGTQYF
>TRBV20-1|TRBJ2-3|few
CSVPLAPTDTQYF
>TRBV6-2/TRBV6-3|TRBJ2-2|-
CASRHYGGLGVYTGELFF
>TRBV7-9|TRBJ1-2|-
CASSLRADYTF
>TRBV24-1|TRBJ2-1|-
CATSDLREDPNEQFF
>TRBV4-3|TRBJ1-1|-
CASSQGGTLTEAFF
>TRBV5-1|TRBJ2-2|-
CASSFPREAVTGELFF
>TRBV5-1|TRBJ2-7|few
CASSPIRGQGAEQYF
>TRBV5-5|TRBJ2-1|-
CASSLGHSSYNEQFF
>TRBV7-9|TRBJ2-1|-
CASSFEWAGLNEQFF
>TRBV6-6|TRBJ2-5|-
CASRPHDSETQYF
>TRBV20-1|TRBJ2-3|-
CSARQSSTDTQYF
>TRBV3-1|TRBJ2-3|-
CASSPSGNPDTQYF
>TRBV12-3/TRBV12-4|TRBJ2-7|-
CASSPPVSGNYEQYF
>TRBV20-1|TRBJ1-1|few
CSAYRNTEAFF
>TRBV4-1|TRBJ2-5|-
CASSQAGGGPGETQYF
>TRBV20-1|TRBJ2-2|-
CSARGPGWFTGELFF
>TRBV2|TRBJ2-7|-
CASAGLAGEEQYF
>TRBV5-1|TRBJ2-1|few
CASSFPLGQGEQFF
>TRBV2|TRBJ2-2|few
CASRPGLAGGLVPGELFF
>TRBV28|TRBJ2-7|few
CASSLWGLTYEQYF
>TRBV7-2|TRBJ1-1|few
CASSLVIGLNTEAFF
>TRBV5-1|TRBJ2-5|many
CASSPGALQETQYF
>TRBV12-3/TRBV12-4|TRBJ2-5|-
CASSPGAPETQYF
>TRBV29-1|TRBJ2-7|-
CSVGLAGVGYEQYF
>TRBV2|TRBJ1-4|few
CASSFQGAEGEKLFF
>TRBV19|TRBJ1-1|few
CASSIKGPTGTEAFF
>TRBV7-8|TRBJ1-2|once
CASSLGTGVSYGYTF
>TRBV29-1|TRBJ2-3|-
CSVLAGATDTQYF
>TRBV24-1|TRBJ2-4|-
CATSGAAKNIQYF
>TRBV5-1|TRBJ2-5|-
CASSLISQETQYF
>TRBV4-1|TRBJ2-5|few
CASTLTGQETQYF
>TRBV12-3/TRBV12-4|TRBJ2-1|many
CASSLSSGSKNEQFF
>TRBV4-1|TRBJ1-1|many
CASSLRAGDNTEAFF
>TRBV7-3|TRBJ2-3|-
CASSWASGTDTQYF
>TRBV18|TRBJ1-5|-
CASSQQGSGEPQHF
>TRBV12-3/TRBV12-4|TRBJ2-1|few
CASRAPEGVWNEQFF